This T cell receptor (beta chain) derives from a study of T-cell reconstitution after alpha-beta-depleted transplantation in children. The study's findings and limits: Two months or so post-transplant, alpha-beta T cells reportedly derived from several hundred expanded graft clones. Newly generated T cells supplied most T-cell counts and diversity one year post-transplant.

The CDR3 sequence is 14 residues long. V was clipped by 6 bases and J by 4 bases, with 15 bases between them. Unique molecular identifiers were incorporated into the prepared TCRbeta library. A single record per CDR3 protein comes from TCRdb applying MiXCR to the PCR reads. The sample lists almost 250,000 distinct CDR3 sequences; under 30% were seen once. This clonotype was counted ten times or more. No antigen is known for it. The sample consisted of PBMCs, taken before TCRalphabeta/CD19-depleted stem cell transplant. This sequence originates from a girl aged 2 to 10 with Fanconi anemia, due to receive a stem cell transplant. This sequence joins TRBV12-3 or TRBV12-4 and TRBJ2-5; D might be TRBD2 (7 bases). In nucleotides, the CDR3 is TGTGCCAGCAGCCCCGTCGGGGGGCCAGAGACCCAGTACTTC. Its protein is CASSPVGGPETQYF.